This TCR beta chain emerged from a study of Ad26.COV2.S vaccination and SARS-CoV-2 variants. Study results and limitations: Quantification of TCR breadth and depth may have yielded underestimates of total T cell responses. Ad26.COV2.S recipients had broader spike-specific TCRs (P = 0.0014).

TCRdb's table, derived via immunoSEQ multiplex PCR, lists solely in-frame clones and lacks some. The data hold more than 300,000 clones, with roughly 84% observed a single time. Treatment of the sample: 19 received Ad26.COV2.S at low or high dose, single or two shots; about 5 received placebo; per-sample allocation not given. All samples were drawn on day 63, counting from the first vaccine or placebo injection. A word on this clone: The antigen remains unidentified.

V gave up 7 bases and J gave up 3 bases, with 9 bases separating them. Germline V gives CDR1 MNHEY, CDR2 SVGAGI. The CDR3 consists of 12 residues. This sequence originates from a person between 18 and 65 years old who received the Ad26.COV2.S COVID-19 vaccine or a placebo. This sample comprised peripheral blood, obtained in a trial of Ad26.COV2.S vaccine versus placebo. The chain links TRBV6-5 to TRBJ1-1; D unresolved. The CDR3 sequence: CASNGRYTEAFF. DNA for the CDR3: TGTGCCAGCAACGGGCGGTACACTGAAGCTTTCTTT.